The T cell receptor beta chain described here comes from a study of beta chain features in type 1 diabetes. Trimming removed 8 bases from V and 5 bases from J, with 18 bases in between. The CDR3 contains 14 residues. The germline V gene has CDR1 SNHLY and CDR2 FYNNEI. This clone was detected only a few times. What it recognizes is unknown. Sorting gave populations that all exceeded 95% purity. Every bit of the isolated RNA underwent reverse transcription, so sequencing read expressed TCRB transcripts. Sequenced by immunoSEQ multiplex PCR; TCRdb stores in-frame clones only, minus some. Found here are 860,000 or so clones, 15% to 20% of them singletons; the top ten hold around 0.02%. Study-wide points: PCR could preferentially amplify shorter templates, alike in patients and controls.

This TCR was recovered from a woman under 30 in good health. The chain has TRBV2 and TRBJ2-5; D unclear. Sequences were obtained from naive CD4+ T cells from blood. Here the CDR3 DNA reads TGTGCCAGCTCCCTGGCCCCTGTCTGGGAGACCCAGTACTTC. This gives the protein CASSLAPVWETQYF.